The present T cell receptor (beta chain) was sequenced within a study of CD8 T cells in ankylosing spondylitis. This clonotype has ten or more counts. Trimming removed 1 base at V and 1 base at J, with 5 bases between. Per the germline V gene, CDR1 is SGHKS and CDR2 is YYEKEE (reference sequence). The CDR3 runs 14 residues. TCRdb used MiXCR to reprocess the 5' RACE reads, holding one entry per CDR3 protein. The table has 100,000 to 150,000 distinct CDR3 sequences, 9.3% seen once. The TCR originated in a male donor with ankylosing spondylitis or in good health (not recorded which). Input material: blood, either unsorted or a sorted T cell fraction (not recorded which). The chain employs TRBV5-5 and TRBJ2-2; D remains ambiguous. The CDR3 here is CASSLNWNTGELFF. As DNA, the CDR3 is TGTGCCAGCAGCTTGAATTGGAACACCGGGGAGCTGTTTTTT.